This T cell receptor beta chain originates from a study of T cells after yellow fever vaccination. Germline lookup yields CDR1 LGHNA and CDR2 YNFKEQ. CDR3 size: 20 residues. V was clipped by 4 bases and J by 2 bases; unmatched bases: 16. This clonotype was counted between two and nine times. Its antigen remains unknown. Whole-study findings and limits: Sorted repertoires could include abundant contaminating clonotypes from bulk cells. Clonotypes found in both CD4 and CD8 compartments made up a small share. Faster peaking, at day 5 versus 15, marked a secondary response that was weaker. Most clones from primary vaccination were detected again post-booster (around 96% CD4, 88% CD8).

TCRdb recomputed calls from the 5' RACE reads with MiXCR, one row per CDR3 protein. The sample has 250,000 to 350,000 distinct CDR3 sequences; 6.8% are singletons. This clonotype was obtained from a man aged 18 to 29 who received the YFV17D yellow fever vaccine. Sequencing was performed on PBMCs, taken about 49 days after the first yellow fever vaccination. The chain is built from TRBV4-2 and TRBJ2-3; 12 positions match TRBD2. CDR3 region: CASSLRTTSGGFDFTDTQYF. The CDR3 DNA is TGTGCCAGCAGCCTACGCACAACTAGCGGGGGGTTCGATTTCACAGATACGCAGTATTTT.